Detailed here is one TCR beta chain. One entry per CDR3 protein, called by TCRdb with MiXCR from the 5' RACE reads. The sample lists about 18,000 distinct CDR3 sequences, roughly 19% occurring once. This sample was taken from a study of HIV-infected patients and healthy controls. CDR3 length: 11 amino acids. Trimming pared 7 bases from V and 6 bases from J, leaving 12 bases between. Germline V gene sequence: CDR1 GTSNPN, CDR2 SVGIG (reference sequence). The chain joins TRBV30 to TRBJ2-5; maybe TRBD1 (6 bases). Sequenced material: CD8+ T cells from blood. The receptor was derived from a human donor in good health. The CDR3 here is CAYDRTQTQYF. The CDR3 DNA reads as TGTGCCTATGACAGGACCCAGACCCAGTACTTC. Looking up the rest from reference TRBV30 and TRBJ2-5 gives the full variable domain: SQTIHQWPATLVQPVGSPLSLECTVEGTSNPNLYWYRQAAGRGLQLLFYSVGIGQISSEVPQNLSASRPQDRQFILSSKKLLLSDSGFYLCAYDRTQTQYFGPGTRLLVL.